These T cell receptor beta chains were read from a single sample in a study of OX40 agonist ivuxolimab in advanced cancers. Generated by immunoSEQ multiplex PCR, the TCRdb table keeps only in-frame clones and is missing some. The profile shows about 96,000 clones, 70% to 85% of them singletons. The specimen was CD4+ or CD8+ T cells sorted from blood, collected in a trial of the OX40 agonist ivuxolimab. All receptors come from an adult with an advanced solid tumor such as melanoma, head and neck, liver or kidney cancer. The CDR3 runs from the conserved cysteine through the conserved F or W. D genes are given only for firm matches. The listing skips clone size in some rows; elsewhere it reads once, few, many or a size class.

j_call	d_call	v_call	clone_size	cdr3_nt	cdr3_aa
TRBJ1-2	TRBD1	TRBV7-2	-	TGTGCCAGCAGCATTGGACAGGGCCCATTTGGCTATGGCTACACCTTC	CASSIGQGPFGYGYTF
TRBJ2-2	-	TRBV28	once	TGTGCCAGCAGTAGGGGGGTCCAAGGGGAGCTGTTTTTT	CASSRGVQGELFF
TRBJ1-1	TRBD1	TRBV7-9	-	TGTGCCAGCAGTAGGACAGGGACCGACACTGAAGCTTTCTTT	CASSRTGTDTEAFF
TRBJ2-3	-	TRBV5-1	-	TGCGCCAGCAGCTTGGGGGTCCAACCTGATACGCAGTATTTT	CASSLGVQPDTQYF
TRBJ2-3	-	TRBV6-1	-	TGTGCCAGCAGCCCAGACGGCGGGAGCACAGATACGCAGTATTTT	CASSPDGGSTDTQYF
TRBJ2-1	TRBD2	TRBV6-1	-	TGTGCCAGCAACTCACTAGCGGGGGACTGGAATGAGCAGTTCTTC	CASNSLAGDWNEQFF
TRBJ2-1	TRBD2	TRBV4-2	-	TGTGCCAGCAGCCAAGATCCTTCACGAGCGGGAGACGAGCAGTTCTTC	CASSQDPSRAGDEQFF
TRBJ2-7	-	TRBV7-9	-	TGTGCCAGCAGCCGTACCCGCGGGGCTGGAAACTACGAGCAGTACTTC	CASSRTRGAGNYEQYF
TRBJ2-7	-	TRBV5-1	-	TGCGCCAGCAAATTGGCAGGCTCCTACGAGCAGTACTTC	CASKLAGSYEQYF
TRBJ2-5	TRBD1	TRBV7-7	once	TGTGCCAGCCCCTTCCGGGACAGCCGACAAGAGACCCAGTACTTC	CASPFRDSRQETQYF
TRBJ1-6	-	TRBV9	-	TGTGCCAGCAGCCCCCGGGAGAGCTCCTATAATTCACCCCTCCACTTT	CASSPRESSYNSPLHF
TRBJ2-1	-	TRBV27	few	TGTGCCAGCAGTTTGCAGGGCAATGAGCAGTTCTTC	CASSLQGNEQFF
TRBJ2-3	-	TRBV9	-	TGTGCCAGCAGCGGCATGGAGGGAGATACGCAGTATTTT	CASSGMEGDTQYF
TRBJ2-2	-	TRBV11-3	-	TGTGCCAGCAGCTCGACAGGACGTGTGGCCGGGGAGCTGTTTTTT	CASSSTGRVAGELFF
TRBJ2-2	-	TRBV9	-	TGTGCCAGCAGGTTAGGCTCGAACACCGGGGAGCTGTTTTTT	CASRLGSNTGELFF
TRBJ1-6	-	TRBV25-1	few	TGTGCCAGCAGTGGTGACCTTTCACCCCTCCACTTT	CASSGDLSPLHF
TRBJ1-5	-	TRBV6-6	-	TGTGCCAGCAGTGCGTTGGAGGGTGGCAATCAGCCCCAGCATTTT	CASSALEGGNQPQHF
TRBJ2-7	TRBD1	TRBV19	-	TGTGCCAGTAGTGACAGGGGCCTAGCCTACGAGCAGTACTTC	CASSDRGLAYEQYF
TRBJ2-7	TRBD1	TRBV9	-	TGTGCCAGCAGCCCTCGGACAGGGGTCTACGAGCAGTACTTC	CASSPRTGVYEQYF
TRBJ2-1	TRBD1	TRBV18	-	TGTGCCAGCTCACCGGGACAGGGGACACCTAACCGCAATGAGCAGTTCTTC	CASSPGQGTPNRNEQFF
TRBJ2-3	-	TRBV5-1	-	TGCGCCAGCAGCTCAACTAGCCCCGTGGTTAATACGCAGTATTTT	CASSSTSPVVNTQYF
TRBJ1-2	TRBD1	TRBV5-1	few	TGCGCCAGCAGCGTAAGACAGGGGCCGAGCTATGGCTACACCTTC	CASSVRQGPSYGYTF
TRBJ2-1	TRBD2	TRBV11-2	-	TGTGCCAGCAGCTTACGGACTAGCGGGGCCGGGGGTGAGCGTAAGCAGTTCTTC	CASSLRTSGAGGERKQFF
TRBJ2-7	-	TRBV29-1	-	TGCAGCGTTGTTTACGGGGCATACGAGCAGTACTTC	CSVVYGAYEQYF
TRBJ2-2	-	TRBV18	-	TGTGCCAGCTCACCCCCCGACGGCCGAGGGACCGGGGAGCTGTTTTTT	CASSPPDGRGTGELFF
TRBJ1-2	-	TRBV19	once	TGTGCCAGTAGTGTCAGGGTTGCTGGCTACACCTTC	CASSVRVAGYTF
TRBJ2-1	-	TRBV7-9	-	TGTGCCAGCAGCTTAGTGGCGGGCGCCGTCGGAGAGCAGTTCTTC	CASSLVAGAVGEQFF
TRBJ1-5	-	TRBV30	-	TGTGCCTGGAGTCCCGGGGCTGGCAATCAGCCCCAGCATTTT	CAWSPGAGNQPQHF
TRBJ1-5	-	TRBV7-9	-	TGTGCCAGCAGCTTAGACAGGGCGAATCAGCCCCAGCATTTT	CASSLDRANQPQHF
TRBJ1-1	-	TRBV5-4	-	TGTGCCAGCAGCTTGAATTACGGGGGAGTAGCTTTCTTT	CASSLNYGGVAFF
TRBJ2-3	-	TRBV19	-	TGTGCCAGTAGTAGCGGAGGAGCCTCTAGCACAGATACGCAGTATTTT	CASSSGGASSTDTQYF
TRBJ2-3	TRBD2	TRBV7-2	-	TGTGCCAGCAGCGCCGTTTGGGGGGGAAGCGATACGCAGTATTTT	CASSAVWGGSDTQYF
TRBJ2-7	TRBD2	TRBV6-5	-	TGTGCCAGCACCAATAGCGGGGGGATTCATTGGTACTTC	CASTNSGGIHWYF
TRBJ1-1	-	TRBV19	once	TGTGCCAGTAGTATAGGAGAGGTGAACACTGAAGCTTTCTTT	CASSIGEVNTEAFF
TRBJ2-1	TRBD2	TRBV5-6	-	TGTGCCAGCAGCCTACTAGCGGGAGGGCACAATGAGCAGTTCTTC	CASSLLAGGHNEQFF
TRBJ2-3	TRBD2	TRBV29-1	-	TGCAGCGTTGAGGGACTAGCGGGAGGGGTCGATACGCAGTATTTT	CSVEGLAGGVDTQYF
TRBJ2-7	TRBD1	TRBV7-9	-	TGTGCCAGCTGGAGACAGGGAACTACGAACGAGCAGTACTTC	CASWRQGTTNEQYF
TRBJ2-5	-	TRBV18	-	TGTGCCAGCTCACCTGGACTGGAAGAGACCCAGTACTTC	CASSPGLEETQYF
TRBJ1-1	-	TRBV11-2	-	TGTGCCAGCAGCTTAGGGCCGAAAGCTTTCTTT	CASSLGPKAFF
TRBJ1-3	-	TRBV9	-	TGTGCCAGCAGCGTAGCCGAGGGCCTCTCTGGAAACACCATATATTTT	CASSVAEGLSGNTIYF
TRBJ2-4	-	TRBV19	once	TGTGCCAGTAGTGTCCTGGGGGGTGGGAACATTCAGTACTTC	CASSVLGGGNIQYF
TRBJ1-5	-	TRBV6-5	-	TGTGCCAGCTCGTCAGGGAGGGGCAATCAGCCCCAGCATTTT	CASSSGRGNQPQHF
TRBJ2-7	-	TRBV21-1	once	TGTGCCAGCAGGTTAGGAGCGGGAGAGCCCTACGAGCAGTACTTC	CASRLGAGEPYEQYF
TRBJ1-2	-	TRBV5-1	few	TGCGCCAGCAGCTTTGAAGGGGACTCCTACACCTTC	CASSFEGDSYTF
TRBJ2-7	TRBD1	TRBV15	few	TGTGCCACCAGCATAAGACAGGGCTACGAGCAGTACTTC	CATSIRQGYEQYF
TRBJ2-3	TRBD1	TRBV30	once	TGTGCCTGGAGTACGGGACAGGGGGGTGATACGCAGTATTTT	CAWSTGQGGDTQYF
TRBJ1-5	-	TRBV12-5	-	TGTGCTAGTGGTTTGGTACTGGGGGGAGGGGGTCAGCCCCAGCATTTT	CASGLVLGGGGQPQHF
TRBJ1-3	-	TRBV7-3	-	TGTGCCAGCAGCTTCGGGGCCCAACCGAGCTCTGGAAACACCATATATTTT	CASSFGAQPSSGNTIYF
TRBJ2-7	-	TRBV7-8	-	TGTGCCAGCAGCTTAGTGGGACGGACCTACGAGCAGTACTTC	CASSLVGRTYEQYF
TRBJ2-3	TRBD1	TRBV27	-	TGTGCCAGCAGTTTATCTGACAGGGGGCAGACAGATACGCAGTATTTT	CASSLSDRGQTDTQYF
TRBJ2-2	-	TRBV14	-	TGTGCCAGCTCTTTAGCGGCCACGGCCGGGGAGCTGTTTTTT	CASSLAATAGELFF
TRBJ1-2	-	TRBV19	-	TGTGCCAGTAGTAACCTTCAGGGAGACTATGGCTACACCTTC	CASSNLQGDYGYTF
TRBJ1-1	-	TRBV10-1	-	TGCGCCAGCAGGGGCCAGGTGAACACTGAAGCTTTCTTT	CASRGQVNTEAFF
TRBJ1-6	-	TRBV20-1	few	TGCAGTACAGGGAAAGCGACACCCCTCCACTTT	CSTGKATPLHF
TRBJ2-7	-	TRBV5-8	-	TGTGCCAGCAGCTTTGGTACAGGGCACTCCTACGAGCAGTACTTC	CASSFGTGHSYEQYF
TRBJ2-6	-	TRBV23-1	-	TGCGCCAGCAGTAGCACGGTGCAACAAAGTCGGGCCAACGTCCTGACTTTC	CASSSTVQQSRANVLTF
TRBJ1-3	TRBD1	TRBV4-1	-	TGCGCCAGCAGCCAAGGGACAGGGAGCTCCACCATATATTTT	CASSQGTGSSTIYF
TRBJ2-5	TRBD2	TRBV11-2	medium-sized	TGTGCCAGCCAGCTCAGCGGGGCTCAAGAGACCCAGTACTTC	CASQLSGAQETQYF